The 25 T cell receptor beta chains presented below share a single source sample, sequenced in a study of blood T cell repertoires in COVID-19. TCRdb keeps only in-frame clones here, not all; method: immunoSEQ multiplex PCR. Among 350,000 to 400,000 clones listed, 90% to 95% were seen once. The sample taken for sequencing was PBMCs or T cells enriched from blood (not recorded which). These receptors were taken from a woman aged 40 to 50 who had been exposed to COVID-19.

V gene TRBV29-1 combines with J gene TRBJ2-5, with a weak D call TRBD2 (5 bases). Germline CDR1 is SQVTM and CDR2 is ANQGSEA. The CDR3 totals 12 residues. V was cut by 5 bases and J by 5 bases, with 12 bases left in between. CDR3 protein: CSVWTASETQYF. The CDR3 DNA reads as TGCAGCGTTTGGACTGCAAGCGAGACCCAGTACTTC. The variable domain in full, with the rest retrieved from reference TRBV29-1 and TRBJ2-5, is SAVISQKPSRDICQRGTSLTIQCQVDSQVTMMFWYRQQPGQSLTLIATANQGSEATYESGFVIDKFPISRPNLTFSTLTVSNMSPEDSSIYLCSVWTASETQYFGPGTRLLVL.

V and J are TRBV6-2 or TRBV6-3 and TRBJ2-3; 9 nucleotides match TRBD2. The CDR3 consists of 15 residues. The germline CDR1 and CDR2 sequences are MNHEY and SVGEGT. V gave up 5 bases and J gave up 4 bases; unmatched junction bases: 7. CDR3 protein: CASSRGRATADTQYF. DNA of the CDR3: TGTGCCAGCAGTCGCGGGAGGGCCACCGCAGATACGCAGTATTTT.

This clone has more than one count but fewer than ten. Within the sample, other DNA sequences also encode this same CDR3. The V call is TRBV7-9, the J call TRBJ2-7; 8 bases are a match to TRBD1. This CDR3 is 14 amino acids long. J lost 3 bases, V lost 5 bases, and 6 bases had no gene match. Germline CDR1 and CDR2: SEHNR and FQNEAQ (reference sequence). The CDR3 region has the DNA TGTGCCAGCAGCAGCGGACAGGGCTTCTACGAGCAGTACTTC. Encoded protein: CASSSGQGFYEQYF.

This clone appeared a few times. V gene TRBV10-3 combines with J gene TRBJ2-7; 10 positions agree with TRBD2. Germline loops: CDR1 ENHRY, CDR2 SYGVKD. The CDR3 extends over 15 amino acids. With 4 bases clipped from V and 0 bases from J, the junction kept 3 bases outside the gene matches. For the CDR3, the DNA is TGTGCCATCAGTGGAGGGACTAGCGCCTCCTACGAGCAGTACTTC. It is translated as CAISGGTSASYEQYF.

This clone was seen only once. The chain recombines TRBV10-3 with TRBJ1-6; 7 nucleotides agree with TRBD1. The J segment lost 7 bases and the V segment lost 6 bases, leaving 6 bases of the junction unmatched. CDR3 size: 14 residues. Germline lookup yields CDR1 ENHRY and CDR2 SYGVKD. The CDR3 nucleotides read TGTGCCATCAGCCGGGACAGTAAAAATTCACCCCTCCACTTT. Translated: CAISRDSKNSPLHF.

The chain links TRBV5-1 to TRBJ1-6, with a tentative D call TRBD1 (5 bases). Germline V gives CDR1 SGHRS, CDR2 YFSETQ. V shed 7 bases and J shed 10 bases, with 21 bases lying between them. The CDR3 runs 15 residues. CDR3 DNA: TGCGCCAGCCGCGACAGCATGGGTCCTCAGTCACCCCTCCACTTT. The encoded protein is CASRDSMGPQSPLHF.

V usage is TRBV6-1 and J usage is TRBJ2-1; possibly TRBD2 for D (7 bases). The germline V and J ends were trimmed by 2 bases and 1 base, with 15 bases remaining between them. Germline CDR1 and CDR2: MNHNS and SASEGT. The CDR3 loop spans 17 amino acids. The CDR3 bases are TGTGCCAGCAGTGAACGGTGGGGGGGCGGTTCCTACAATGAGCAGTTCTTC. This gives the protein CASSERWGGGSYNEQFF.

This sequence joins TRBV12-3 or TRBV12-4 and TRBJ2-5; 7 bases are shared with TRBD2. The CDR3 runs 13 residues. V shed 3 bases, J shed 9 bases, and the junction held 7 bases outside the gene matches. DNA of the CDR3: TGTGCCAGCAGTTTGAAGGGAGGGTCGGCCCAGTACTTC. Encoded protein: CASSLKGGSAQYF.

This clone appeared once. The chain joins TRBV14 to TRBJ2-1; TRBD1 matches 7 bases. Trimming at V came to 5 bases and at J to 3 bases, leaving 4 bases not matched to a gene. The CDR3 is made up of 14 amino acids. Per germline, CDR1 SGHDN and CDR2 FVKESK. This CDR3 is CASSTGQDYNEQFF. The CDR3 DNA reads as TGTGCCAGCAGCACCGGACAGGACTACAATGAGCAGTTCTTC.

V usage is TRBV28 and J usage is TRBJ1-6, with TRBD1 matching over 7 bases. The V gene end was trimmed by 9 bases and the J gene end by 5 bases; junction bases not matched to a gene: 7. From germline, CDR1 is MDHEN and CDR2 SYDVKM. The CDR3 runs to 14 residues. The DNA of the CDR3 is TGTGCCAGTAGGGGACAGCCGAATAATTCACCCCTCCACTTT. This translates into CASRGQPNNSPLHF.

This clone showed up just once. DNA of the CDR3: TGTGCCAGCAGTGGGCCCAGGGGGAGCTCCTACAATGAGCAGTTCTTC. It yields the protein CASSGPRGSSYNEQFF. The chain carries TRBV6-1 and TRBJ2-1; 7 positions match TRBD1. The junction had 6 bases not matched to a gene; V was cut back by 4 bases and J by 0 bases. The CDR3 has 16 residues. Germline values: CDR1 MNHNS, CDR2 SASEGT.

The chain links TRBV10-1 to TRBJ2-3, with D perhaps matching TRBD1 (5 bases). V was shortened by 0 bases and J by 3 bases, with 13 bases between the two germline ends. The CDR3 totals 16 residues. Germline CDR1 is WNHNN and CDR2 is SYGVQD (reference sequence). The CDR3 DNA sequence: TGCGCCAGCAGTGAGTCAGGCAGGGTGGCGACAGATACGCAGTATTTT. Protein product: CASSESGRVATDTQYF.

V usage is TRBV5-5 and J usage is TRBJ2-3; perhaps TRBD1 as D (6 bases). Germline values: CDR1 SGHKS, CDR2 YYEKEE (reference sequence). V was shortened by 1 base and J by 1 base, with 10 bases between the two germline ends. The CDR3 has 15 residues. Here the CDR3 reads CASSLRGLGTDTQYF. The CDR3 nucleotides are TGTGCCAGCAGCTTGAGGGGGTTGGGCACAGATACGCAGTATTTT.

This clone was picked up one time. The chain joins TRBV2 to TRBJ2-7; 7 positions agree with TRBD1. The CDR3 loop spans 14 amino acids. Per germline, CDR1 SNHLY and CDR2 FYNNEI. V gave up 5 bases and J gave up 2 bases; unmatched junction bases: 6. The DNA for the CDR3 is TGTGCCAGCAGTACATTACAGGGGACCTACGAGCAGTACTTC. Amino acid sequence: CASSTLQGTYEQYF.

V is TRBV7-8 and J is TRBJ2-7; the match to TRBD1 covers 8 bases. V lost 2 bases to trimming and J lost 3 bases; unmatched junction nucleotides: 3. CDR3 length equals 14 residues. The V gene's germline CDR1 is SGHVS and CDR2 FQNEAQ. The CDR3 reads CASSLTGTGYEQYF. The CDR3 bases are TGTGCCAGCAGCTTAACCGGGACAGGCTACGAGCAGTACTTC.

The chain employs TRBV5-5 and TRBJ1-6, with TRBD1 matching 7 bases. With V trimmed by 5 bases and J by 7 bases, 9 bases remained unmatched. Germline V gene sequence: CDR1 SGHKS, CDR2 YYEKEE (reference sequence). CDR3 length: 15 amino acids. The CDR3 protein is CASRTTGTDNSPLHF. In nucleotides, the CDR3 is TGTGCCAGCAGGACAACCGGGACAGACAATTCACCCCTCCACTTT.

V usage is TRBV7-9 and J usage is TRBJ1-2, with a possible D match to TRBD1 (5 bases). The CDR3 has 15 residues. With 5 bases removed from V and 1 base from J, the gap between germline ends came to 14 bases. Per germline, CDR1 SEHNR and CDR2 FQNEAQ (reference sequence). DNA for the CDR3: TGTGCCAGCAGCCTCATTTCGGGGGGTAACTATGGCTACACCTTC. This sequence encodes CASSLISGGNYGYTF.

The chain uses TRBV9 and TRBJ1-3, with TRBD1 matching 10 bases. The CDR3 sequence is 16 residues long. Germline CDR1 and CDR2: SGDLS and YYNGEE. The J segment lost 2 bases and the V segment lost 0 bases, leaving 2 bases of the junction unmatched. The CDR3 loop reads CASSVAGTGAGNTIYF. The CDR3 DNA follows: TGTGCCAGCAGCGTAGCTGGGACAGGGGCTGGAAACACCATATATTTT.

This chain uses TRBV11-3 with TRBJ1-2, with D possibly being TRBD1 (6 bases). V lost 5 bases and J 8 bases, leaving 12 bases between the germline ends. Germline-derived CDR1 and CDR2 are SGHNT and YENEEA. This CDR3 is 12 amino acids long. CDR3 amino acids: CASSLRGGGYTF. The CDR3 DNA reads TGTGCCAGCAGCCTACGGGGGGGCGGCTACACCTTC.

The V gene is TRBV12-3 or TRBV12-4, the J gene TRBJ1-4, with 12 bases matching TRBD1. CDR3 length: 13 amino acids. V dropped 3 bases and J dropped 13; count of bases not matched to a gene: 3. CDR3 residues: CASSLGQGARLFF. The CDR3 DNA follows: TGTGCCAGCAGTTTGGGACAGGGGGCGCGACTGTTTTTT.

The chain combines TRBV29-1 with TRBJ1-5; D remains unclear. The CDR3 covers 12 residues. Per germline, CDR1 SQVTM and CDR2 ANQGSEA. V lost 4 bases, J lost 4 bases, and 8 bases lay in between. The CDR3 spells CSVVEGNQPQHF. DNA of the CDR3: TGCAGCGTTGTTGAGGGAAATCAGCCCCAGCATTTT.

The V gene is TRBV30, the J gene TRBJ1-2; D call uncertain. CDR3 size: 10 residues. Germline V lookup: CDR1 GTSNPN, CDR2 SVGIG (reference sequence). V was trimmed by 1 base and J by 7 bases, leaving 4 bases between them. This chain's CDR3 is CAWSAVGYTF. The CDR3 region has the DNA TGTGCCTGGAGTGCGGTTGGCTACACCTTC.

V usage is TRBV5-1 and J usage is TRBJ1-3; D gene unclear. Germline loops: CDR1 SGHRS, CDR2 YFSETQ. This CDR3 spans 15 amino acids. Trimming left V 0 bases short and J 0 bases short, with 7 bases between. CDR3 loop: CASSLDTSSGNTIYF. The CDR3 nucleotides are TGCGCCAGCAGCTTGGATACGAGCTCTGGAAACACCATATATTTT.

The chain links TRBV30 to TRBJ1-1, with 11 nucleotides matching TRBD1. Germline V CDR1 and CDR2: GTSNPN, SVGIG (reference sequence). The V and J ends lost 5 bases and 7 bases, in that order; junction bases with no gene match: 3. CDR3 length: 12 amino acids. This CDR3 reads CAWEGQGGEAFF. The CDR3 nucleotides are TGTGCCTGGGAGGGACAGGGGGGTGAAGCTTTCTTT.

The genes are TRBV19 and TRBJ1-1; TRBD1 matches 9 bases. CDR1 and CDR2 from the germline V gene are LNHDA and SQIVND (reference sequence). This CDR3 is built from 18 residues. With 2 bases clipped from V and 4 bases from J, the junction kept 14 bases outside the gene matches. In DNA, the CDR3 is TGTGCCAGTAGTATATACAGGGGGCAAGGCGAGCAAGGCACTGAAGCTTTCTTT. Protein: CASSIYRGQGEQGTEAFF.